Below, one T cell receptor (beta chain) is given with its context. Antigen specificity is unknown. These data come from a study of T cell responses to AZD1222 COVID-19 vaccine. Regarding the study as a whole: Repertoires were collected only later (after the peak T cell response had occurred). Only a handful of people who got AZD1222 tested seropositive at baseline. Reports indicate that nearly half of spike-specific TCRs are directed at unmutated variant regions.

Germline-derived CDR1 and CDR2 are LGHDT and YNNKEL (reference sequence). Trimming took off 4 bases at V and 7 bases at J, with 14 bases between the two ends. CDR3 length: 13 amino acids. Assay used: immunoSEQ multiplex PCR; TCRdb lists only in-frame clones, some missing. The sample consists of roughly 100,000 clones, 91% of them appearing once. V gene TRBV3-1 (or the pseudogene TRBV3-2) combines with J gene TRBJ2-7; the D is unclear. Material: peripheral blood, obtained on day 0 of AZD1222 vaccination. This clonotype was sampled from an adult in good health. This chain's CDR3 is CASSLRASGEQYF. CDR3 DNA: TGTGCCAGCAGCCTAAGGGCTAGTGGGGAGCAGTACTTC.